This entry concerns a single T cell receptor (beta chain). Its antigen is currently not known. No much larger clonotype is one base removed from it; base qualities were not supplied. These data originate in a study of cytomegalovirus exposure and HLA in healthy donors (dated by TCRdb to about 2017). For context, the study as a whole: An earlier analysis of approximately 550 of the donors reported 250 to 350 Gb of sequence data and roughly 100 million unique TCR beta sequences from approximately 180 million T cells. Alongside the repertoire data, information on donor age, sex, ethnicity and CMV serostatus was compiled. The study profiled the T cell repertoires of hundreds of subjects by immunosequencing and related them to cytomegalovirus serostatus. In a later genetic analysis, genome-wide SNP genotypes for about 55% of the 666 donors were used, and that subset was treated as a discovery cohort. In addition to the first cohort of approximately 650 subjects, a separate validation cohort of under 150 different subjects was used. Class I and class II HLA loci were covered by the typing at four-digit resolution. Every discovery cohort repertoire had been produced on one sequencing platform. The study aimed to test whether signatures of past pathogen exposure could be identified by cataloging public T cell receptors. To decide whether each TCR beta V gene segment behaved as functional or pseudogenic, an earlier analysis of nearly 600 of the donors relied on high-throughput TCR beta sequencing. Among around 400 genotyped donors of the cohort, an average of around 240,000 unique TCR beta nucleotide sequences were sequenced per donor, around 20% of them non-productive. To predict cytomegalovirus infection status, the study combined high-throughput TCR immunosequencing, statistical association of individual TCRs with disease status, and machine learning. Around 320 gigabases of sequencing data and 78 million or so unique TCR sequences were included in an early release covering roughly 600 HLA-typed donors. The number of donors typed differed by locus, with 629-630 for A, B, C, DRB1 and DQB1, roughly 520 for DQA1, over 600 for DPA1, and some 440 for DPB1. The later analysis used no new phenotypic data to find candidate immune exposures, relying instead on TCR beta sequences and their occurrence across donors. To study patterns of TCR occurrence, a later analysis re-analyzed previously published TCR beta repertoires from 666 donors and added high-resolution HLA genotyping. Of the roughly 400 genotyped donors, about 80% fell in the genetic ancestry cluster associated with self-reported Caucasian donors. Roughly 5 DR-DQ haplotypes were handled as single units for association and clustering, since linkage in the cohort was strong.

The cohort consisted of more than 650 healthy bone marrow donors. At the time of sampling, every cohort member was nominally healthy, though immune exposures that went unrecorded were likely present. The donor was CMV seronegative and was included in the group of under 450 seronegative cohort members. Every donor gave a peripheral blood sample, and the peripheral blood mononuclear cells from that sample were used for TCR beta sequencing. The Qiagen DNeasy Blood Extraction Kit was used to extract genomic DNA from the blood cell samples. To prepare the library, the immunoSEQ multiplex PCR assay was applied. A mixture of 60 forward primers for TCR Vbeta segments and 13 reverse primers for TCR Jbeta segments was used in the multiplex PCR. Amplification of the CDR3 region of rearranged TCR beta genes was performed with a multiplex PCR assay on genomic DNA. The Illumina HiSeq System was used to sequence the amplified TCR beta libraries as 87-base-pair reads. Regarding the original processing steps: Across the 670 or so repertoires, a later analysis counted tens of millions of unique TCR beta chains, about 10 million of which were shared by at least two donors. A nearest-neighbor algorithm error-corrected the raw reads and collapsed the reads into unique sequences, merging closely related sequences to remove PCR and sequencing errors. Alignment of CDR3 sequences to IMGT reference sequences was used to assign V, D and J gene segments. For a sequence to be retained, a match of at least six nucleotides was required to both a V gene segment and a J gene segment. A rearrangement was called productive if the CDR3 had no stop codons and remained in frame with V and J, and every other rearrangement was called non-productive. CDR3 was defined according to IMGT convention as the region running from the second conserved V-encoded cysteine to the conserved J-encoded phenylalanine. Sequences without an unambiguous match to a single V gene segment were excluded from the earlier analysis of several hundred of the donors. An earlier analysis of under 750 of the donors called V segments functional above 56.7% productive rearrangements and segregating when the between-donor standard deviation exceeded 5%. A statistical classification framework was developed to diagnose cytomegalovirus status using the catalog of TCR beta chain sequences. In a later analysis, TCR nucleotide sequences were compared against IMGT/GENE-DB human TR gene sequences so that V and J genes could be assigned. Using the TCRdist pipeline, a later analysis assigned CDR3 sequences along with most-parsimonious VDJ recombination scenarios. In a later analysis, each TCR beta chain was defined by its CDR3 amino acid sequence together with its V-gene family, and reads without a unique V-gene family were excluded. A later analysis removed 600 or so highly shared, low-generation-probability nucleotide sequences to deal with suspected cross-contamination and a sequencing artifact. For each public chain, a later analysis derived a clonal expansion index from normalized ranks of inferred template counts within each repertoire. In a later analysis, generation probabilities were computed using a VDJ recombination model fitted to out-of-frame rearrangements, and the results were checked against IGoR. In a later analysis, TCR-TCR, TCR-HLA and TCR-CMV co-occurrence was scored with hypergeometric tests, and a repertoire-size bias correction was applied to TCR pairs. In a later analysis, false discovery rates were estimated by permuting HLA or CMV assignments 20 times. In a later analysis, co-occurring TCRs were grouped with DBSCAN, and TCRdist sequence similarity was added when clustering was performed within HLA-allele-positive subsets. Repertoires with fewer than 30,000 or more than 120,000 public chains were left out of co-occurrence clustering, as were roughly five repertoires with anomalous nucleotide sharing. Held by TCRdb, this immuneACCESS table contains in-frame sequences only and omits some clones. Under half of the omission traces to an unresolved V gene where checked; the cause of the rest is unknown. V and J calls and clone size follow that table, whereas D and trimming were derived from the DNA. This sample comprises 170,000 or so clones, around 80% of them detected only once. Around 6% of the sample lies in the top ten.

Findings and caveats that apply to the study as a whole: In the study, approximately 160 TCR beta chains were listed as associated with cytomegalovirus. The cohort was sequenced for TCR beta chains only, and without alpha or paired-chain data the features that could be detected were limited. The earlier analysis of 587 of the donors excluded approximately 15 rarely observed V segments, including chromosome 9 orphons, because counts were too low. A group of highly shared sequence variants was considered likely to be a technical artifact of the sequencing pipeline. Specific HLA alleles were associated with 15,000 to 20,000 TCR beta sequences at a false discovery rate of 0.05 in a later analysis. According to a later analysis, most CMV-associated TCR beta chains appeared to be HLA-restricted, and the HLA associations seemed to be driven largely by CMV exposure. The presence/absence analyses assumed that sequencing depth was roughly uniform across donors, and that assumption may not be true. When HLA alleles, especially DR and DQ, strongly co-occurred, attributing TCR associations to individual alleles was difficult. In a later analysis, several top co-occurrence clusters were reported to appear linked to parvovirus B19, influenza, CMV and Epstein-Barr virus. Correlated functional status among segregating V segments might reflect linkage disequilibrium, but an unknown experimental factor could not be ruled out. An association between a missense DCLRE1C variant and V-gene and J-gene trimming of TCR beta chains was found in a later genetic analysis and replicated in an independent cohort. The only immune exposure information available for the cohort was CMV serostatus. According to a later analysis, TCR association rates differed among HLA loci, with DRB1 alleles showing the most associated TCRs and HLA-C alleles showing the fewest. Some IMGT-functional V segments, including TRBV6-2 and TRBV6-3, could not be distinguished by the 87-base-pair reads and were therefore excluded. Compared with the approximately 700-donor mean, donors in an Asian-associated ancestry cluster had fewer N-insertions in productive TCRs, according to a later genetic analysis. The classifier was reported to diagnose cytomegalovirus status with high specificity and sensitivity in both the original cohort and the validation cohort. It was suggested by the authors that the approach could potentially be generalized to other disease states and immunological phenotypes. Most TCR sequences were observed very rarely across donors, whereas some public TCRs were present in many individuals. A further reported finding was that TCR beta sequences accurately predicted the HLA-A and HLA-B alleles for most subjects in the first cohort. Because some donors lacked HLA typing at each locus, the association tests relied only on the typed subset. A few of the identified cytomegalovirus-associated TCR beta chains were confirmed in vitro to be specific for cytomegalovirus antigens. In an earlier analysis of several hundred of the donors, most TCR beta V segments were observed in productive rearrangements about 90% or about 30% of the time, broadly matching IMGT annotations. In a later analysis, HLA-associated TCR beta chains showed more clonal expansion and lower generation probabilities than non-associated chains that were equally common.

From the cysteine through the phenylalanine, the CDR3 covers 13 amino acids. Left in the record is the CDR3 DNA by itself, 39 bases read in frame from the first base. V is cut by 3 bases and J by 5 bases, and the space between the germline ends is 10 bases. The germline V gene encodes CDR1 MNHEY and CDR2 SMNVEV (reference sequence). The chain employs TRBV27 and TRBJ2-5; the D gene is unclear. The sequence was obtained from a man aged 35 to 55 in good health and CMV-seronegative. The sequencing input was PBMCs. The DNA sequence reads TGTGCCAGCAGTTTTGATTTGCGGGAGACCCAGTACTTC. This codes for CASSFDLRETQYF.